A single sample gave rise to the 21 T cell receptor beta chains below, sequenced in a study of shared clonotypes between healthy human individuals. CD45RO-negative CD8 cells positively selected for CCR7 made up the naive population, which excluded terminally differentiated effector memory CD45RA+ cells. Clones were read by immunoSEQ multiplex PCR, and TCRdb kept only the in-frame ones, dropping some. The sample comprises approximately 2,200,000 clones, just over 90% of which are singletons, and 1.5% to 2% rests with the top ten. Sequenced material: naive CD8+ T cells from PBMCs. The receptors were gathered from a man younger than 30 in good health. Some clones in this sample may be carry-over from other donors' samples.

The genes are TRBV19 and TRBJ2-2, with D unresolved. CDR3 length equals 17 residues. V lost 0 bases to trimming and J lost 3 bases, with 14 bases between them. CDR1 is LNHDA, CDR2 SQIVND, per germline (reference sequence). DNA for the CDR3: TGTGCCAGTAGTATAGATCATACCTATAGGTACACCGGGGAGCTGTTTTTT. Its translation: CASSIDHTYRYTGELFF.

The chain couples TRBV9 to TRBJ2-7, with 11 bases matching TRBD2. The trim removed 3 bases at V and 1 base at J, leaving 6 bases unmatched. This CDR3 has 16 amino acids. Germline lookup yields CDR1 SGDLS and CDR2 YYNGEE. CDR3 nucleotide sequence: TGTGCCAGCAGCGCCGGGGGGACTAGCGGATCCTACGAGCAGTACTTC. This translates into CASSAGGTSGSYEQYF.

The CDR3, as DNA: TGTGCCAGCAGCTTAGGGATGAACGACTACAATGAGCAGTTCTTC. Its protein product is CASSLGMNDYNEQFF. This chain joins TRBV13 and TRBJ2-1; no clear D gene. This CDR3 is 15 amino acids long. The V gene's germline CDR1 is PRHDT and CDR2 FYEKMQ (reference sequence). Trimming shortened V by 0 bases and J by 3 bases, and 9 bases separated the two germline ends.

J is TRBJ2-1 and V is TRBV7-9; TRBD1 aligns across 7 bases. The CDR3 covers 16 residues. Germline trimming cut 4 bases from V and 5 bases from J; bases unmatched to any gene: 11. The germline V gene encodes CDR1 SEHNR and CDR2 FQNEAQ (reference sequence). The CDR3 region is CASSSLKGQGDNEQFF. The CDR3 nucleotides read TGTGCCAGCAGCTCCTTAAAGGGTCAGGGGGACAATGAGCAGTTCTTC.

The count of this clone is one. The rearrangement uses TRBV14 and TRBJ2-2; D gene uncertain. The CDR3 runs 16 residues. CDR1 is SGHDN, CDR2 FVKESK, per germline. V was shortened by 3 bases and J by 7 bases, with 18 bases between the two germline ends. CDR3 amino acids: CASSHLLLDGNGELFF. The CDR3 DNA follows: TGTGCCAGCAGCCACCTACTCCTGGATGGGAACGGGGAGCTGTTTTTT.

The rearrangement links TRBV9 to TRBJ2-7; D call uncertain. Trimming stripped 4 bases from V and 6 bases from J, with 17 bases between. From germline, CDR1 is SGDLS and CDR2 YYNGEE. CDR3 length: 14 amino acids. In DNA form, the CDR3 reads TGTGCCAGCAGCCCCCCGGGCCGGATGCTCGAGCAGTACTTC. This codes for CASSPPGRMLEQYF.

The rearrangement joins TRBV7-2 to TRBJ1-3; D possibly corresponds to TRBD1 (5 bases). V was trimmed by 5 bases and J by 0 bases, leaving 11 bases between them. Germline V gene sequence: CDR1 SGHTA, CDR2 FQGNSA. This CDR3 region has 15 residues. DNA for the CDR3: TGTGCCAGCAGCATCAGGGCCTCCTCTGGAAACACCATATATTTT. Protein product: CASSIRASSGNTIYF.

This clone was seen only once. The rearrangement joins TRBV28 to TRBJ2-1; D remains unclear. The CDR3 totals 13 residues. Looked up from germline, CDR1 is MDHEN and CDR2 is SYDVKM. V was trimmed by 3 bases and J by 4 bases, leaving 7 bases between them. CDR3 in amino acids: CASSFKVYNEQFF. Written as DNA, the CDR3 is TGTGCCAGCAGTTTTAAAGTTTACAATGAGCAGTTCTTC.

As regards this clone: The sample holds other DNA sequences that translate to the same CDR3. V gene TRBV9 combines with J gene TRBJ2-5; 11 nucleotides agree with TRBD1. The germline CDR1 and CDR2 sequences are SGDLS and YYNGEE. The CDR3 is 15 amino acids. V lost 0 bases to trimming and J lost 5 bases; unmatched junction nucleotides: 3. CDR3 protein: CASSVAGTGGETQYF. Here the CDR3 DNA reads TGTGCCAGCAGCGTAGCCGGGACAGGGGGGGAGACCCAGTACTTC.

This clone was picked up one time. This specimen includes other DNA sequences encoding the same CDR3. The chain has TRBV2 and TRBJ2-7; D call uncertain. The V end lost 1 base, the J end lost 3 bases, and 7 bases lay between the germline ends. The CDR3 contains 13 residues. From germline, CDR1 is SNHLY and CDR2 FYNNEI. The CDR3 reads CASSEGGSYEQYF. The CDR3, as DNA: TGTGCCAGCAGTGAAGGTGGCAGCTACGAGCAGTACTTC.

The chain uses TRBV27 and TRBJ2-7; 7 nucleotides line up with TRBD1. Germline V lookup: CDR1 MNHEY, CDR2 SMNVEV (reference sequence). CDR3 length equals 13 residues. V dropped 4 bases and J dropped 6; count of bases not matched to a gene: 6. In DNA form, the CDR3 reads TGTGCCAGCAGTTGGGGCAACAGGGGCGAGCAGTACTTC. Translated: CASSWGNRGEQYF.

Here the CDR3 DNA reads TGTGCCAGCAGTGACGGGGTGAACACTGAAGCTTTCTTT. Translating gives CASSDGVNTEAFF. The chain carries TRBV2 and TRBJ1-1; no clear D. CDR1 is SNHLY and CDR2 is FYNNEI in the germline V gene. Trimming stripped 3 bases from V and 0 bases from J, with 5 bases between. This CDR3 is 13 amino acids long.

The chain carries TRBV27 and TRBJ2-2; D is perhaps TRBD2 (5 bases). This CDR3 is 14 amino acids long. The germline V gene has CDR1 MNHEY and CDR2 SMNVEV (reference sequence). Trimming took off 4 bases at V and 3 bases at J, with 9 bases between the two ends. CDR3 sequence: CASSSRGYTGELFF. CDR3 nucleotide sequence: TGTGCCAGCAGTTCCCGCGGGTACACCGGGGAGCTGTTTTTT.

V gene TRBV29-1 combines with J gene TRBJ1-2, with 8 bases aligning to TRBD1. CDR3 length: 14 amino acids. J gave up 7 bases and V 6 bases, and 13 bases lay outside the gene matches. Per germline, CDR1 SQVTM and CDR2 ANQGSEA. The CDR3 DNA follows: TGCAGCGTCCCTGCCTTTGACAGGGGCTTTGGCTACACCTTC. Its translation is CSVPAFDRGFGYTF.

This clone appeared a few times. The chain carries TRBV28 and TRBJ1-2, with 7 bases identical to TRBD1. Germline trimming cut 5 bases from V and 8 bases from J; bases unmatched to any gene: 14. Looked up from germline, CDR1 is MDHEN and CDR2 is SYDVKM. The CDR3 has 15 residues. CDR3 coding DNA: TGTGCCAGCAGTACAGACAGGGAAGGGAAGGACGGCTACACCTTC. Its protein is CASSTDREGKDGYTF.

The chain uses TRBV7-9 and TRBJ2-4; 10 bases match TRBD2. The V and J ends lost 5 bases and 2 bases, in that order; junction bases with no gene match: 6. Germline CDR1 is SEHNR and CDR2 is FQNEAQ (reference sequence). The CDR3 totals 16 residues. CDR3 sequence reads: CASSHPSGSTKNIQYF. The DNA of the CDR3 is TGTGCCAGCAGCCATCCTAGCGGGAGTACCAAAAACATTCAGTACTTC.

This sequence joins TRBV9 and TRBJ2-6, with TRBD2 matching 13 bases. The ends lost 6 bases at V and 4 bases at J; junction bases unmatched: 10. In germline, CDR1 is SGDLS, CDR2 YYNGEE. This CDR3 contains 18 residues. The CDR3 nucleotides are TGTGCCAGCACCTCTACTAGCGGGAGGGCCGGGGGGGCCAACGTCCTGACTTTC. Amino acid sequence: CASTSTSGRAGGANVLTF.

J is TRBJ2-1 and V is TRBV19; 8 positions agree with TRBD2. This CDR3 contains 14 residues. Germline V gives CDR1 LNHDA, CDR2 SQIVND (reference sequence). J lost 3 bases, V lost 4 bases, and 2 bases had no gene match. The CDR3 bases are TGTGCCAGTAGTAGAGCGGGGGTCTACAATGAGCAGTTCTTC. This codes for CASSRAGVYNEQFF. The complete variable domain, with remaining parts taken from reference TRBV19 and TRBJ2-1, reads DGGITQSPKYLFRKEGQNVTLSCEQNLNHDAMYWYRQDPGQGLRLIYYSQIVNDFQKGDIAEGYSVSREKKESFPLTVTSAQKNPTAFYLCASSRAGVYNEQFFGPGTRLTVL.

The CDR3 is CASSQEFISGSTPGELFF. CDR3 bases: TGCGCCAGCAGCCAAGAGTTCATCTCCGGGTCCACACCGGGGGAGCTGTTTTTT. The chain combines TRBV4-1 with TRBJ2-2; D not resolved. In germline, CDR1 is MGHRA, CDR2 YSYEKL. Trimming cost V 0 bases and J 8 bases, with 22 bases left between them. The CDR3 runs 18 residues.

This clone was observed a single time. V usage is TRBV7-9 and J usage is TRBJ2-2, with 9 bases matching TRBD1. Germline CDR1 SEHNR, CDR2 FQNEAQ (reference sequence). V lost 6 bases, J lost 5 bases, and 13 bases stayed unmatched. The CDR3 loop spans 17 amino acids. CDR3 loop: CASRDRQGTGWTGELFF. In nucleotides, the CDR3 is TGTGCCAGCAGGGACCGACAAGGGACAGGGTGGACCGGGGAGCTGTTTTTT. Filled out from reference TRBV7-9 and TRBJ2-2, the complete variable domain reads DTGVSQNPRHKITKRGQNVTFRCDPISEHNRLYWYRQTLGQGPEFLTYFQNEAQLEKSRLLSDRFSAERPKGSFSTLEIQRTEQGDSAMYLCASRDRQGTGWTGELFFGEGSRLTVL.

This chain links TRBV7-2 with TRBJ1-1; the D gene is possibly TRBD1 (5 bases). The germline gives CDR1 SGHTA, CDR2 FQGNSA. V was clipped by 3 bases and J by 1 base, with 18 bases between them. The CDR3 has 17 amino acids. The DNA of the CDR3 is TGTGCCAGCAGCTTTTCCCCTTACGGAGGGGCGAACACTGAAGCTTTCTTT. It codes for CASSFSPYGGANTEAFF.